These 2 T cell receptor beta chains share one sample of origin, sequenced in a study of blood T cell repertoires in COVID-19. Method: immunoSEQ multiplex PCR; TCRdb's copy keeps in-frame clones and lacks some. The sample yields 120,000 or so clones, around 76% seen once. Source material: peripheral blood. The receptors were sampled from a woman of 80 years or more with acute or convalescent COVID-19.

This clone was detected only a few times. The rearrangement links TRBV6-8 to TRBJ2-2, with no clear D. Trimming stripped 6 bases from V and 8 bases from J, with 13 bases between. CDR3 length: 13 amino acids. Germline CDR1 is MNHGY and CDR2 is SAAAGT. CDR3 sequence: CASSPHLEGELFF. CDR3 coding DNA: TGTGCCAGCAGCCCCCACCTTGAGGGGGAGCTGTTTTTT.

This clone was found a few times. V is TRBV10-3 and J is TRBJ1-1, with a tentative D call TRBD1 (6 bases). Germline V gene sequence: CDR1 ENHRY, CDR2 SYGVKD. V lost 3 bases, J lost 4 bases, and 18 bases lay in between. There are 16 residues in the CDR3. DNA of the CDR3: TGTGCCATCAGTGATAGGGGGGGGACCGGGGGCACTGAAGCTTTCTTT. It is translated as CAISDRGGTGGTEAFF.